This T cell receptor (beta chain) derives from a study of blood T cell repertoires in COVID-19. Looking at the study overall: COVID-19 samples from acute and convalescent phases originated in the United States, Italy and Spain. Sample material is recorded as cDNA or gDNA derived from T cells, B-cell-depleted T cells, or PBMCs.

CDR3 length: 16 residues. Germline CDR1 reads SGDLS; CDR2 reads YYNGEE. J gave up 6 bases and V 2 bases, and 7 bases lay outside the gene matches. Original methodology: Researchers report that nucleated cell counts were estimated from reference gene primer amplification. Clones were read by immunoSEQ multiplex PCR, and TCRdb kept only the in-frame ones, dropping some. For V, J and clone size, that table is used; D and trimming come from the DNA. The repertoire holds roughly 250,000 clones, with approximately 78% as singletons. There are a few counts of this clone. The chain recombines TRBV9 with TRBJ2-2; 10 bases match TRBD2. The sequencing sample was made of peripheral blood. The receptor comes from a woman aged 55-69 years with active or convalescent COVID-19. The CDR3: CASSVYPSGGAGELFF. The CDR3 region has the DNA TGTGCCAGCAGCGTTTACCCCAGCGGGGGGGCCGGGGAGCTGTTTTTT. Full variable domain (remainder filled in from reference TRBV9 and TRBJ2-2): DSGVTQTPKHLITATGQRVTLRCSPRSGDLSVYWYQQSLDQGLQFLIQYYNGEERAKGNILERFSAQQFPDLHSELNLSSLELGDSALYFCASSVYPSGGAGELFFGEGSRLTVL.